This is a list of T cell receptor beta chains from one sample in a study of control samples from healthy donors and cancer patients. Some clones are missing from TCRdb's copy, which holds only in-frame ones; the method was immunoSEQ multiplex PCR. The sample carries 150,000 or so clones, around 90% recorded once. The sequenced sample was blood. These receptors all come from a man between 25 and 39 years old in good health. The conserved cysteine and the conserved F or W are not part of the CDR3 here. Fields, in order: CDR3 length, clone size, V gene, D gene, J gene, CDR3 protein. D genes are given only for firm matches. Part of the rows lack a size; the others show once, few, many or a class for expanded clones.

>13|NA|TRBV5-1|NA|TRBJ2-3
ASSNYPEVTDTQY
>12|NA|TRBV15|NA|TRBJ2-7
ATSRDRVSYEQY
>13|NA|TRBV13|TRBD1|TRBJ1-1
ASSLRLRQGVEAF
>12|NA|TRBV6-5|NA|TRBJ1-4
ASSWAATNEKLF
>12|NA|TRBV6-6|NA|TRBJ1-5
ASSYSMGDQPQH
>16|once|TRBV19|NA|TRBJ1-1
ASFDRQLPSGGNTEAF
>11|NA|TRBV18|NA|TRBJ1-4
ASSPGLDEKLF
>11|once|TRBV18|NA|TRBJ1-1
ASSHSSSARAF
>17|NA|TRBV28|NA|TRBJ1-5
ASSFPPETITLRRQPQH
>12|once|TRBV7-9|TRBD1|TRBJ2-7
ASSSGTGGDEQY
>9|NA|TRBV28|NA|TRBJ1-1
ASGAWAEAF
>10|NA|TRBV9|NA|TRBJ1-2
ASSGPKGGYT
>11|few|TRBV3-1/TRBV3-2|NA|TRBJ1-5
ASSQWGDQPQH
>10|NA|TRBV12-3/TRBV12-4|NA|TRBJ1-5
ASRQHNQPQH
>13|few|TRBV4-2|NA|TRBJ2-3
ASSHWGSIADTQY
>12|NA|TRBV6-5|TRBD1|TRBJ1-5
ASRSGQGDQPQH
>16|NA|TRBV15|NA|TRBJ1-1
ATSRDRNRPPLNTEAF